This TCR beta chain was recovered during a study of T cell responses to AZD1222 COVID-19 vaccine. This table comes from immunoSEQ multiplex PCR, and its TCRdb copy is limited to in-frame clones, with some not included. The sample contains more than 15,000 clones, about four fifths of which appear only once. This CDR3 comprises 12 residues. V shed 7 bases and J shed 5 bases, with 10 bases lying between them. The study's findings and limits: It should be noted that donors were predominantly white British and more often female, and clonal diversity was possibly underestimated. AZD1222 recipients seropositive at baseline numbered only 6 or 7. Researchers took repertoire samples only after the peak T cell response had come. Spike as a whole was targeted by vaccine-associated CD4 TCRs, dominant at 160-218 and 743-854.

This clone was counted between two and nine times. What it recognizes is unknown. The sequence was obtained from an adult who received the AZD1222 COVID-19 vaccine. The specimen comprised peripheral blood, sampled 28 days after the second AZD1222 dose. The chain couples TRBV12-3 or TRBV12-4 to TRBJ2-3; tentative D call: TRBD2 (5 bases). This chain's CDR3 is CASTPTRDTQYF. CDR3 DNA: TGTGCCAGCACCCCAACTAGAGATACGCAGTATTTT.